The source of this TCR beta chain is a study of monozygotic twins with inflammatory bowel disease. Whole-study results and caveats: Subtypes among T cells remained indistinguishable. Twin concordance left repertoire similarity unchanged, with limited power a possible explanation for this lack of difference.

Amplification used two nested PCRs: approximately 15 cycles, then around 9 cycles, on TCRalpha/TCRbeta cDNA. TCRdb derives one entry per CDR3 protein from the 5' RACE reads, leaving out DNA. Recorded for this sample: approximately 400,000 distinct CDR3 sequences. Worth noting for this clonotype: The antigen is not known.

The CDR3 consists of 15 residues. The V gene's germline CDR1 is DFQATT and CDR2 SNEGSKA (reference sequence). Blood was collected, more than 2 ml per donor. Input material: blood. The J gene is TRBJ2-7, the V gene TRBV20-1; TCRdb returns TRBD1, unconfirmable since there is no DNA. This receptor was taken from a human donor with ulcerative colitis or Crohn's disease, or a healthy co-twin of an affected twin (not recorded which). This chain's CDR3 is CSARDPGPGLWEQYF.